This entry features one T cell receptor (beta chain) sequence. Study members were between about 18 and 90 years old and lived in 20 to 30 US regions. Before being deemed recovered, Cohort 3 donors had two negative PCRs, clearance, or symptom resolution. Per the authors' pipeline: Nucleated cell number was recorded as an estimate derived from reference gene primer amplification. Libraries were prepared by immunoSEQ multiplex PCR; TCRdb keeps only in-frame clonotypes and omits some of them. Clonal size and the V and J genes are those of that table, whereas D and trimming came from the DNA. This table has some 350,000 clones, approximately 88% appearing once. The CDR3 has 16 residues. CDR1 and CDR2 (germline): GTSNPN, SVGIG (reference sequence). V lost 2 bases to trimming and J lost 0 bases, with 16 bases between them. The data belong to a study of blood T cell repertoires in COVID-19. Study-wide background: Sources were T cells, B-cell-depleted T cells, or PBMCs; the material itself was cDNA or gDNA.

The specimen was PBMCs or T cells enriched from blood (not recorded which). This receptor was taken from a man in his thirties or forties who had recovered from COVID-19. The chain joins TRBV30 to TRBJ1-1; D is possibly TRBD1 (5 bases). DNA for the CDR3: TGTGCCTGGAGTCAGATCTTAGAAGGGGTGAACACTGAAGCTTTCTTT. Its translation is CAWSQILEGVNTEAFF.